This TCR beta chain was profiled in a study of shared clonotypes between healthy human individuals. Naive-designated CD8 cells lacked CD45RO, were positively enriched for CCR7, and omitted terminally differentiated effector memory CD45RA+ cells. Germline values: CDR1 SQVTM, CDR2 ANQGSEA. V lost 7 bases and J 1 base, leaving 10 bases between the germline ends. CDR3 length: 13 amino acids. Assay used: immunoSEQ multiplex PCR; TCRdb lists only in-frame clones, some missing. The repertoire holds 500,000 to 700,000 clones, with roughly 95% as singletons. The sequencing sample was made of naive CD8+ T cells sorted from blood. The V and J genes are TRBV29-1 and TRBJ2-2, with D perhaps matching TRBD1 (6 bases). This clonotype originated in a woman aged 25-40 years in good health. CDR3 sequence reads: CSAEGVNTGELFF. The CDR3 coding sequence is TGCAGCGCAGAGGGGGTGAACACCGGGGAGCTGTTTTTT.